This is a list of T cell receptor beta chains from one sample in a study of T-cell memory formation after mild COVID-19. TCRdb ran MiXCR on the 5' RACE reads and lists one entry per CDR3 protein. The sample shows 150,000 or so distinct CDR3 sequences, around 25% of them seen only once. The sample consisted of PBMCs or a T cell subset sorted from them (not recorded which). These receptor sequences come from an adult woman who had mild COVID-19 (a few samples of this study predate the infection). Cell type and time point are not known. Both conserved end residues are part of each CDR3. The D gene is left open where the match is weak. Clone size is stated in some rows and not others, as once, few, many or a class when expanded.

cdr3_length: 14; j_call: TRBJ2-3; v_call: TRBV19; d_call: TRBD2; clone_size: few; cdr3_aa: CASSMGGSMNTQYF; cdr3_nt: TGTGCCAGTAGTATGGGAGGGAGTATGAATACGCAGTATTTT
cdr3_length: 13; j_call: TRBJ2-7; v_call: TRBV12-5; d_call: NA; clone_size: few; cdr3_aa: CASGLGRAYEQYF; cdr3_nt: TGTGCTAGTGGTTTAGGGCGGGCCTACGAGCAGTACTTC
cdr3_length: 16; j_call: TRBJ2-5; v_call: TRBV7-9; d_call: NA; clone_size: NA; cdr3_aa: CASTREARWSGETQYF; cdr3_nt: TGTGCCTCAACTCGAGAGGCTCGGTGGTCAGGAGAGACCCAGTACTTC
cdr3_length: 15; j_call: TRBJ2-7; v_call: TRBV19; d_call: TRBD2; clone_size: few; cdr3_aa: CASSPSASGSYEQYF; cdr3_nt: TGTGCCAGTAGTCCTTCGGCTAGCGGCTCCTACGAGCAGTACTTC
cdr3_length: 15; j_call: TRBJ2-7; v_call: TRBV20-1; d_call: TRBD1; clone_size: few; cdr3_aa: CSARDRTGSIYEQYF; cdr3_nt: TGCAGTGCTAGAGACCGGACAGGGAGCATCTACGAGCAGTACTTC
cdr3_length: 13; j_call: TRBJ1-2; v_call: TRBV7-6; d_call: NA; clone_size: NA; cdr3_aa: CASSLDPGDGYTF; cdr3_nt: TGTGCCAGCAGCTTAGATCCAGGGGACGGCTACACCTTC
cdr3_length: 15; j_call: TRBJ2-5; v_call: TRBV3-1; d_call: NA; clone_size: many; cdr3_aa: CASSGGTVMFETQYF; cdr3_nt: TGTGCCAGCAGCGGTGGGACTGTGATGTTCGAGACCCAGTACTTC
cdr3_length: 15; j_call: TRBJ2-1; v_call: TRBV7-6; d_call: TRBD2; clone_size: NA; cdr3_aa: CASSEERGPYNEQFF; cdr3_nt: TGTGCCAGCAGCGAGGAGCGGGGGCCCTACAATGAGCAGTTCTTC
cdr3_length: 13; j_call: TRBJ1-1; v_call: TRBV29-1; d_call: NA; clone_size: NA; cdr3_aa: CSVVPPGTTEAFF; cdr3_nt: TGCAGCGTTGTCCCCCCGGGCACAACTGAAGCTTTCTTT
cdr3_length: 17; j_call: TRBJ1-5; v_call: TRBV24-1; d_call: TRBD1; clone_size: NA; cdr3_aa: CATSEGPQGASNQPQHF; cdr3_nt: TGTGCCACCAGTGAAGGGCCACAGGGGGCAAGCAATCAGCCCCAGCATTTT
cdr3_length: 15; j_call: TRBJ2-1; v_call: TRBV12-3/TRBV12-4; d_call: TRBD2; clone_size: NA; cdr3_aa: CASSFQAGGSGEQFF; cdr3_nt: TGTGCCAGCAGTTTCCAAGCGGGAGGATCGGGTGAGCAGTTCTTC
cdr3_length: 12; j_call: TRBJ1-1; v_call: TRBV12-3/TRBV12-4; d_call: NA; clone_size: few; cdr3_aa: CASREGGTEAFF; cdr3_nt: TGTGCCAGCAGAGAAGGGGGAACTGAAGCTTTCTTT
cdr3_length: 14; j_call: TRBJ2-2; v_call: TRBV19; d_call: NA; clone_size: few; cdr3_aa: CASSIVSLTGELFF; cdr3_nt: TGTGCCAGTAGTATTGTCAGCCTCACCGGGGAGCTGTTTTTT
cdr3_length: 13; j_call: TRBJ1-1; v_call: TRBV7-9; d_call: NA; clone_size: few; cdr3_aa: CASSFPQDTEAFF; cdr3_nt: TGTGCCAGCAGCTTCCCGCAGGACACTGAAGCTTTCTTT
cdr3_length: 15; j_call: TRBJ2-5; v_call: TRBV7-9; d_call: NA; clone_size: few; cdr3_aa: CASSFVTGYQETQYF; cdr3_nt: TGTGCCAGCAGCTTCGTCACAGGGTACCAAGAGACCCAGTACTTC
cdr3_length: 15; j_call: TRBJ1-1; v_call: TRBV7-9; d_call: NA; clone_size: few; cdr3_aa: CASTALGQTNTEAFF; cdr3_nt: TGTGCCAGCACCGCTCTCGGACAGACTAACACTGAAGCTTTCTTT
cdr3_length: 15; j_call: TRBJ1-1; v_call: TRBV24-1; d_call: TRBD1; clone_size: few; cdr3_aa: CATSDPDRGHTEAFF; cdr3_nt: TGTGCCACCAGTGATCCCGACAGGGGACACACTGAAGCTTTCTTT
cdr3_length: 12; j_call: TRBJ2-1; v_call: TRBV7-9; d_call: NA; clone_size: NA; cdr3_aa: CASSIPGDEQFF; cdr3_nt: TGTGCCAGCAGCATTCCAGGCGATGAGCAGTTCTTC
cdr3_length: 16; j_call: TRBJ2-3; v_call: TRBV28; d_call: TRBD2; clone_size: few; cdr3_aa: CASSLGAGGRADTQYF; cdr3_nt: TGTGCCAGCAGTTTAGGCGCGGGAGGCCGCGCGGATACGCAGTATTTT
cdr3_length: 15; j_call: TRBJ2-1; v_call: TRBV29-1; d_call: TRBD1; clone_size: few; cdr3_aa: CSVEDYGGQGIEQFF; cdr3_nt: TGCAGCGTTGAAGATTACGGAGGACAGGGTATTGAGCAGTTCTTC
cdr3_length: 15; j_call: TRBJ2-1; v_call: TRBV4-3; d_call: NA; clone_size: NA; cdr3_aa: CASSQVGSSYNEQFF; cdr3_nt: TGCGCCAGCAGCCAAGTAGGCAGTTCCTACAATGAGCAGTTCTTC
cdr3_length: 13; j_call: TRBJ2-3; v_call: TRBV7-6; d_call: NA; clone_size: few; cdr3_aa: CASSTFGTDTQYF; cdr3_nt: TGTGCCAGCAGCACCTTCGGTACAGATACGCAGTATTTT
cdr3_length: 14; j_call: TRBJ1-1; v_call: TRBV20-1; d_call: TRBD1; clone_size: NA; cdr3_aa: CSADDYRGETEAFF; cdr3_nt: TGCAGTGCTGATGACTACAGGGGGGAGACTGAAGCTTTCTTT
cdr3_length: 12; j_call: TRBJ1-1; v_call: TRBV5-1; d_call: NA; clone_size: NA; cdr3_aa: CASSLDSVEAFF; cdr3_nt: TGCGCCAGCAGCTTGGACAGCGTTGAAGCTTTCTTT
cdr3_length: 14; j_call: TRBJ2-1; v_call: TRBV18; d_call: NA; clone_size: once; cdr3_aa: CASSAESSYNEQFF; cdr3_nt: TGTGCCAGCTCAGCAGAGAGCTCCTACAATGAGCAGTTCTTC
cdr3_length: 12; j_call: TRBJ2-1; v_call: TRBV11-2; d_call: NA; clone_size: many; cdr3_aa: CASSLTGDEQFF; cdr3_nt: TGTGCCAGCAGCTTAACGGGGGATGAGCAGTTCTTC
cdr3_length: 14; j_call: TRBJ1-5; v_call: TRBV27; d_call: NA; clone_size: once; cdr3_aa: CASSFSGFNQPQHF; cdr3_nt: TGTGCCAGCAGCTTCTCAGGGTTCAATCAGCCCCAGCATTTT
cdr3_length: 15; j_call: TRBJ2-5; v_call: TRBV4-1; d_call: TRBD1; clone_size: few; cdr3_aa: CASSQETGQAETQYF; cdr3_nt: TGCGCCAGCAGCCAAGAAACAGGACAGGCGGAGACCCAGTACTTC
cdr3_length: 14; j_call: TRBJ2-7; v_call: TRBV20-1; d_call: TRBD1; clone_size: NA; cdr3_aa: CSARPGQGSGEQYF; cdr3_nt: TGCAGTGCTCGGCCGGGACAGGGGAGCGGTGAGCAGTACTTC
cdr3_length: 13; j_call: TRBJ2-7; v_call: TRBV4-3; d_call: NA; clone_size: NA; cdr3_aa: CASSQDSGYEQYF; cdr3_nt: TGCGCCAGCAGCCAAGACTCAGGGTACGAGCAGTACTTC
cdr3_length: 16; j_call: TRBJ2-5; v_call: TRBV3-1; d_call: TRBD2; clone_size: NA; cdr3_aa: CASSQDTSAGQETQYF; cdr3_nt: TGTGCCAGCAGCCAAGATACTAGCGCAGGCCAAGAGACCCAGTACTTC
cdr3_length: 12; j_call: TRBJ2-5; v_call: TRBV7-6; d_call: NA; clone_size: many; cdr3_aa: CASSLAGETQYF; cdr3_nt: TGTGCCAGCAGCTTGGCCGGCGAGACCCAGTACTTC
cdr3_length: 15; j_call: TRBJ2-7; v_call: TRBV6-5; d_call: NA; clone_size: NA; cdr3_aa: CASSYSSTSSYEQYF; cdr3_nt: TGTGCCAGCAGTTACTCGAGTACATCTTCCTACGAGCAGTACTTC
cdr3_length: 16; j_call: TRBJ2-7; v_call: TRBV27; d_call: TRBD2; clone_size: few; cdr3_aa: CASSFSASGSLYEQYF; cdr3_nt: TGTGCCAGCAGCTTCTCAGCCAGCGGGAGTCTCTACGAGCAGTACTTC
cdr3_length: 14; j_call: TRBJ1-2; v_call: TRBV13; d_call: TRBD1; clone_size: NA; cdr3_aa: CASSSTGVLYGYTF; cdr3_nt: TGTGCCAGCAGCTCGACAGGGGTTCTCTATGGCTACACCTTC
cdr3_length: 15; j_call: TRBJ2-4; v_call: TRBV11-2; d_call: NA; clone_size: many; cdr3_aa: CASSLGGLGKNIQYF; cdr3_nt: TGTGCCAGCAGCTTAGGGGGTTTGGGCAAAAACATTCAGTACTTC
cdr3_length: 15; j_call: TRBJ1-6; v_call: TRBV5-6; d_call: NA; clone_size: NA; cdr3_aa: CASSLSGVANSPLHF; cdr3_nt: TGTGCCAGCAGCTTGAGTGGGGTCGCTAATTCACCCCTCCACTTT
cdr3_length: 14; j_call: TRBJ2-1; v_call: TRBV7-9; d_call: NA; clone_size: NA; cdr3_aa: CASSLDERVNEQFF; cdr3_nt: TGTGCCAGCAGCTTAGATGAGCGGGTCAATGAGCAGTTCTTC
cdr3_length: 15; j_call: TRBJ1-3; v_call: TRBV29-1; d_call: NA; clone_size: few; cdr3_aa: CSVVWAGAGGNTIYF; cdr3_nt: TGCAGCGTTGTGTGGGCCGGGGCTGGTGGAAACACCATATATTTT
cdr3_length: 16; j_call: TRBJ2-7; v_call: TRBV27; d_call: TRBD2; clone_size: few; cdr3_aa: CASSSRTSGRAYEQYF; cdr3_nt: TGTGCCAGCAGTTCCCGGACTAGCGGGAGGGCCTACGAGCAGTACTTC
cdr3_length: 14; j_call: TRBJ2-1; v_call: TRBV30; d_call: NA; clone_size: NA; cdr3_aa: CAWSGGSSYNEQFF; cdr3_nt: TGTGCCTGGAGTGGGGGGAGCTCCTACAATGAGCAGTTCTTC
cdr3_length: 13; j_call: TRBJ1-6; v_call: TRBV6-4; d_call: NA; clone_size: NA; cdr3_aa: CASSDRDNSPLHF; cdr3_nt: TGTGCCAGCAGTGACCGGGACAATTCACCCCTCCACTTT
cdr3_length: 14; j_call: TRBJ2-7; v_call: TRBV7-9; d_call: TRBD2; clone_size: few; cdr3_aa: CASSLLAGEYEQYF; cdr3_nt: TGTGCCAGCAGCTTACTAGCGGGAGAGTACGAGCAGTACTTC